What follows are 2 T cell receptor beta chains derived from one specimen sequenced in a study of cytomegalovirus exposure and HLA in healthy donors. With 60 Vbeta and 13 Jbeta primers, the PCR was carried out. Assay used: immunoSEQ multiplex PCR; TCRdb lists only in-frame clones, some missing. The sample lists 120,000 or so clones, roughly 80% occurring once. The sequenced sample consisted of PBMCs. These receptors originate from a woman in her thirties in good health and CMV-seronegative.

This clone is a singleton in its sample. Sequence at one end of the junction differs from germline and may be a read error. The genes are TRBV5-1 and TRBJ2-1, with 7 bases lining up with TRBD1. This CDR3 is 14 amino acids long. In germline, CDR1 is SGHRS, CDR2 YFSETQ. CDR3 sequence: CASSQGQRNNGQFF. The CDR3 DNA reads TGCGCCAGCAGCCAGGGACAGCGGAACAATGGGCAGTTCTTC.

The V and J genes are TRBV27 and TRBJ2-3; D ambiguous. Germline CDR1 is MNHEY and CDR2 is SMNVEV (reference sequence). The V end was cut by 6 bases, the J end by 2 bases, with 9 bases between. The CDR3 extends over 13 amino acids. CDR3 nucleotides: TGTGCCAGCAGGCAACATAACACAGATACGCAGTATTTT. It encodes CASRQHNTDTQYF.